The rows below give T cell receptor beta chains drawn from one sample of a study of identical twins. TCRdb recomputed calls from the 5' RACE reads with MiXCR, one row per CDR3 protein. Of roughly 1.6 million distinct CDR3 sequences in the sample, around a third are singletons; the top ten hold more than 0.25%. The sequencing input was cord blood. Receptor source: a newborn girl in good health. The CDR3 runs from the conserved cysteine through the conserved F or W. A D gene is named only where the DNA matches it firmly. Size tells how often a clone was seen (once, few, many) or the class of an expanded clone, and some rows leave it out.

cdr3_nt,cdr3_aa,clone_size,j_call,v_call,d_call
TGTGCCAGCAGCAAGAAGCCACCCGGGACAGGGGTTTACGAGCAGTACTTC,CASSKKPPGTGVYEQYF,-,TRBJ2-7,TRBV7-2,TRBD1
TGTGCCACCCGTTGGGGTGGCCCCCTCTCCTACGAGCAGTACTTC,CATRWGGPLSYEQYF,few,TRBJ2-7,TRBV27,-
TGTGCCAGCAGACTCCCATTTAGCACAGATACGCAGTATTTT,CASRLPFSTDTQYF,few,TRBJ2-3,TRBV28,-
TGTGCCAGCAGCCCCAGACTGACAGGGCCTAACTATGGCTACACCTTC,CASSPRLTGPNYGYTF,many,TRBJ1-2,TRBV11-2,TRBD1
TGCAGTGCTAGAGCCCGAGGACTAGCGGGAGGGCCCCCCAATGAGCAGTTCTTC,CSARARGLAGGPPNEQFF,-,TRBJ2-1,TRBV20-1,TRBD2
TGTGCCATCAGTGCGACAGGATTCAACTATGGCTACACCTTC,CAISATGFNYGYTF,many,TRBJ1-2,TRBV10-3,-
TGTGCCAGCAGTTTCGGAGCCCTTGGGACAGCCTCGGAAGCTGAAGCTTTCTTT,CASSFGALGTASEAEAFF,-,TRBJ1-1,TRBV28,TRBD1
TGTGCCAGCAGCTACCTAGCGGGAGCGGGAGATACGCAGTATTTT,CASSYLAGAGDTQYF,few,TRBJ2-3,TRBV6-6,TRBD2
TGTGCCAGCAGTTTTTCGGGACAGGGTCAGGGCTATGGCTACACCTTC,CASSFSGQGQGYGYTF,-,TRBJ1-2,TRBV28,TRBD1
TGTGCCAGCAGCCCCCCATTGGGGGAGACCTTTACAGATACGCAGTATTTT,CASSPPLGETFTDTQYF,many,TRBJ2-3,TRBV4-2,-
TGTGCCATCAGTGAGTCCCAGGGGAATGGCTACACCTTC,CAISESQGNGYTF,-,TRBJ1-2,TRBV10-3,-
TGTGCCAGCAGAGACAGGACAGGGGGCAGGGACGAGCAGTACTTC,CASRDRTGGRDEQYF,-,TRBJ2-7,TRBV6-5,TRBD1
TGTGCCAGCAGGCCGACGATGAGTTATGAAAAACTGTTTTTT,CASRPTMSYEKLFF,-,TRBJ1-4,TRBV4-2,-
TGTGCCAGCAGTGGGACTAGCGTCCGGTACGAGCAGTACTTC,CASSGTSVRYEQYF,-,TRBJ2-7,TRBV2,TRBD2
TGTGCCAGCGCTTCTTGGACTAGCGGGAGACCACTCTACAATGAGCAGTTCTTC,CASASWTSGRPLYNEQFF,few,TRBJ2-1,TRBV4-2,TRBD2
TGTGCTAGTGGTTTGGGACAGAATCAGCCCCAGCATTTT,CASGLGQNQPQHF,few,TRBJ1-5,TRBV12-5,-
TGCAGTGTTCGTCACCGACAGGGGGGCACTGAAGCTTTCTTT,CSVRHRQGGTEAFF,-,TRBJ1-1,TRBV20-1,TRBD1
TGCAGTGCTACTGGGACAGCGAACAATCAGCCCCAGCATTTT,CSATGTANNQPQHF,-,TRBJ1-5,TRBV20-1,TRBD1
TGTGCCAGCAGGGGACCTCTCTCCTACGAGCAGTACTTC,CASRGPLSYEQYF,-,TRBJ2-7,TRBV7-2,-
TGTACCAGCAAGGAGACTAGCGGATACGAGCAGTACTTC,CTSKETSGYEQYF,-,TRBJ2-7,TRBV2,TRBD2
TGTGCCAGCAGCCGGGCGGGACACCGATCCACAGATACGCAGTATTTT,CASSRAGHRSTDTQYF,many,TRBJ2-3,TRBV28,-
TGTGCCAGCAGCCAAGACTACTCCGGGACCCAGTACTTC,CASSQDYSGTQYF,-,TRBJ2-5,TRBV3-1,-
TGTGCCAGCAGCCGATCAGTAGCGGGAGGACGGCAGTACTTC,CASSRSVAGGRQYF,-,TRBJ2-4,TRBV4-2,TRBD2
TGTGCCAGCAGTGAAGGGGGCGGAGATACGCAGTATTTT,CASSEGGGDTQYF,many,TRBJ2-3,TRBV2,-
TGTGCCAGCAGCCAAGGTGGTAGCGGGAGGGTCAATGAGCAGTTCTTC,CASSQGGSGRVNEQFF,many,TRBJ2-1,TRBV3-1,TRBD2
TGTGCCAGCAGCTTCTATACTAGCGGGAATGAGCAGTTCTTC,CASSFYTSGNEQFF,-,TRBJ2-1,TRBV7-2,TRBD2
TGTGCCAGCAGCTACGGGCCCCGGGGGATTAATGAAAAACTGTTTTTT,CASSYGPRGINEKLFF,-,TRBJ1-4,TRBV7-8,-
TGTGCCAGCAGTTTATCAGGGTACGGGGATGGAAACACCATATATTTT,CASSLSGYGDGNTIYF,-,TRBJ1-3,TRBV28,-
TGTGCCATCAGTGAGTCGCCCCAGGGGACGTCCTATGGCTACACCTTC,CAISESPQGTSYGYTF,few,TRBJ1-2,TRBV10-3,-
TGTGCCACCAGCAGAGGTCAGAGGCCCGAGGACGAGCAGTACTTC,CATSRGQRPEDEQYF,few,TRBJ2-7,TRBV15,-
TGTGCCAGCAGTTTTCGCCCCGGGACGGCGGTACCCACTGAAGCTTTCTTT,CASSFRPGTAVPTEAFF,few,TRBJ1-1,TRBV12-3/TRBV12-4,-